This TCR beta chain was recovered during a study of OX40 agonist ivuxolimab in advanced cancers. As for the study more broadly: Ivuxolimab, which targeted the costimulatory receptor OX40 (CD134), was an agonistic, fully human IgG2 monoclonal antibody. Intravenous ivuxolimab was administered to patients every 2 weeks at six dose levels: 0.01, 0.1, 0.3, 1.5, 3 and 10 mg/kg. In the dose-escalation cohort, 82.7% of patients were male, and the mean age was roughly 60 years with a range of roughly 23 to 79. Peripheral TCRbeta sequencing aimed to test whether ivuxolimab altered TCR sequence diversity and caused clonal T-cell expansion. Among the roughly 50 dose-escalation patients, approximately 20 had hepatocellular carcinoma, approximately 15 melanoma, 9 renal cell carcinoma and 9 head and neck cancer. Patients were allowed to have had prior anti-PD-1, anti-PD-L1 or anti-CTLA-4 therapy, and more than 35% of the dose-escalation patients had been treated with checkpoint inhibitors. The paper covers the monotherapy dose-escalation part of the phase I ivuxolimab trial, which included N of about 56 patients. Partial responses were achieved by three dose-escalation patients, of whom one had hepatocellular carcinoma and two had cutaneous melanoma.

With respect to this clone: It has no known antigen specificity. It has no much larger one-base neighbor in the sample; base qualities were not kept.

For sequencing of the TCRbeta CDR3 region, genomic DNA was extracted from the sorted cells. TCRbeta CDR3 regions were sequenced using the immunoSEQ Assay. TCRdb provides this immuneACCESS table in a form limited to in-frame rearrangements. Some clones are lacking; in checked studies, under half of them reflect an unresolved V gene, and why the rest are absent is not known. This sample holds about 83,000 clones; more than 70% were observed only once. The ten largest account for 0.72% of the sample. Patients with autoimmune disease history or receiving systemic immunosuppression were excluded from the trial. Peripheral blood for TCR sequencing was drawn from every dose cohort at baseline, at cycle 4 day 1 and at cycle 7 day 1. The samples were taken from a phase I, first-in-human, multicenter, open-label dose-escalation trial of ivuxolimab. The trial enrolled adults with locally advanced or metastatic head and neck squamous cell, hepatocellular, melanoma or renal cell carcinoma. Before TCR sequencing, CD4+ and CD8+ T cells were separately sorted from peripheral blood.

Findings and caveats that apply to the study as a whole: The antigen specificity of the peripheral T cells that underwent clonal expansion was not determined. In partial responders in the 0.1-3.0 mg/kg groups, normalized peripheral clonal expansion was found to be among the lowest, especially among CD8+ T cells. On average, CD8+ T cells showed more expanded clones than CD4+ T cells after ivuxolimab. At doses of 0.1 to 3.0 mg/kg, clonal expansion of both CD4+ and CD8+ T cells in blood was seen between baseline and week 6. Low levels of normalized T-cell clonal expansion were also shown by some nonresponding patients.

V is clipped by 4 bases and J by 0 bases, and the sequence between their germline boundaries is 9 bases long. CDR1 and CDR2 are read off the germline V gene (reference sequence) as LNHDA and SQIVND. Including cysteine and phenylalanine, the CDR3 has 15 amino acids. The entry retains the CDR3 DNA only, 45 bases that are in frame from base 1. Source: CD4+ or CD8+ T cells sorted from blood, taken in a trial of the OX40 agonist ivuxolimab. The V gene is TRBV19 and the J gene is TRBJ2-2, with the D gene not confidently named. This TCR came from an adult with an advanced solid tumor such as melanoma, head and neck, liver or kidney cancer. CDR3 protein: CASSRQIANTGELFF. The DNA is TGTGCCAGTAGTAGGCAGATCGCGAACACCGGGGAGCTGTTTTTT.